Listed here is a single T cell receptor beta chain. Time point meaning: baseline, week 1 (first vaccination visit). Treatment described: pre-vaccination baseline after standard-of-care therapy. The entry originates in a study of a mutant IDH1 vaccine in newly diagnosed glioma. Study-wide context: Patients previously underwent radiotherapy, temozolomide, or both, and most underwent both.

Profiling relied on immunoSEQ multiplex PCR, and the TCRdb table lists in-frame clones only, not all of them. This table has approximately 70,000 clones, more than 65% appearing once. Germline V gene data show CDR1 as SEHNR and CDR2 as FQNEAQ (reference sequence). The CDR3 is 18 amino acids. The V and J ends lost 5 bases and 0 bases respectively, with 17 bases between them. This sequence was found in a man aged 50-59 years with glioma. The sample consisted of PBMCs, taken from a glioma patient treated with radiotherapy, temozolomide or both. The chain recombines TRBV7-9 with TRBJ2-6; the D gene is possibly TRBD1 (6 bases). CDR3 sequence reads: CASSTRDTFFSGANVLTF. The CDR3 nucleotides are TGTGCCAGCAGCACTCGGGACACTTTTTTCTCTGGGGCCAACGTCCTGACTTTC.